The 18 T cell receptor beta chains reported below all come from one sample, sequenced in a study of T cells after yellow fever vaccination. TCRdb reprocessed the 5' RACE reads with MiXCR, giving one entry per CDR3 protein. The sample has hundreds of thousands of distinct CDR3 sequences, 9.5% to 15% seen once; the top ten hold 3.2%. Material: CD4+ T cells sorted from PBMCs, obtained 15 days after the yellow fever booster vaccination. The source is a young man who received the YFV17D yellow fever vaccine.

This clonotype was seen many times. The chain combines TRBV4-3 with TRBJ1-4; D gene ambiguous. Deletions cut 5 bases from V and 4 bases from J, with 11 bases between. This CDR3 spans 14 amino acids. CDR1 is LGHNA and CDR2 is YSLEER in the germline V gene. The CDR3 here is CASSEGRSNEKLFF. DNA for the CDR3: TGCGCCAGCAGCGAAGGACGGAGTAATGAAAAACTGTTTTTT.

The V gene is TRBV6-5, the J gene TRBJ1-2; D is unresolved. The germline gives CDR1 MNHEY, CDR2 SVGAGI. The CDR3 runs to 15 residues. V was cut by 0 bases and J by 3 bases, with 11 bases left in between. The CDR3 here is CASSYSKVAYYGYTF. CDR3 DNA: TGTGCCAGCAGTTACTCGAAGGTAGCCTACTATGGCTACACCTTC.

This clonotype turned up a few times. The chain couples TRBV7-2 to TRBJ1-1; TRBD1 might be the D (6 bases). Germline V gene sequence: CDR1 SGHTA, CDR2 FQGNSA. The V and J ends lost 1 base and 11 bases respectively, with 11 bases between them. The CDR3 is 12 amino acids. The CDR3 loop is CASSLGWGQAFF. CDR3 nucleotides: TGTGCCAGCAGCTTAGGCTGGGGGCAGGCTTTCTTT.

In this sample, this clonotype turned up a few times. This chain connects TRBV20-1 to TRBJ2-5; D unclear. CDR1 is DFQATT and CDR2 is SNEGSKA in the germline V gene (reference sequence). V was cut by 3 bases and J by 0 bases, with 8 bases left in between. The CDR3 sequence is 13 residues long. The DNA for the CDR3 is TGCAGTGCTAGTCAAGGGCACCAAGAGACCCAGTACTTC. It specifies CSASQGHQETQYF.

This clonotype showed up just a few times. The rearrangement uses TRBV7-9 and TRBJ1-1; a possible D gene is TRBD1 (6 bases). Trimming took 1 base from V and 5 from J, leaving 11 bases between them. From germline, CDR1 is SEHNR and CDR2 FQNEAQ (reference sequence). The CDR3 length is 14 residues. CDR3 sequence reads: CASSLDRRGTEAFF. CDR3 sequence (DNA): TGTGCCAGCAGCTTAGACCGGAGGGGGACTGAAGCTTTCTTT. Combining the CDR3 with reference TRBV7-9 and TRBJ1-1 gives the whole variable domain DTGVSQNPRHKITKRGQNVTFRCDPISEHNRLYWYRQTLGQGPEFLTYFQNEAQLEKSRLLSDRFSAERPKGSFSTLEIQRTEQGDSAMYLCASSLDRRGTEAFFGQGTRLTVV.

This chain joins TRBV19 and TRBJ2-2; D unclear. V was trimmed by 2 bases and J by 4 bases, leaving 11 bases between them. Germline V gene lookup returns CDR1 LNHDA and CDR2 SQIVND (reference sequence). The CDR3 extends over 15 amino acids. CDR3 residues: CASSIPGIGTGELFF. Written as DNA, the CDR3 is TGTGCCAGTAGTATACCAGGTATCGGCACCGGGGAGCTGTTTTTT.

This clonotype was observed a few times. The CDR3 loop is CASSPPGLGTYEQYF. In DNA, the CDR3 is TGTGCCAGCTCACCACCGGGACTAGGGACCTACGAGCAGTACTTC. The chain is built from TRBV18 and TRBJ2-7; 8 nucleotides match TRBD2. V gave up 0 bases and J gave up 2 bases; unmatched junction bases: 3. The CDR3 has 15 residues. Germline-derived CDR1 and CDR2 are KGHSH and LQKENI.

This clonotype has a handful of counts. The chain carries TRBV5-5 and TRBJ2-1; D may be TRBD2 (6 bases). The V gene lost 7 bases and the J gene lost 2 bases, with 10 bases spanning the gap. Per the germline V gene, CDR1 is SGHKS and CDR2 is YYEKEE (reference sequence). This CDR3 is 13 amino acids long. DNA for the CDR3: TGTGCCAGCGCCGGGAGCCCCTACAATGAGCAGTTCTTC. Translating it yields CASAGSPYNEQFF. The full variable domain, rest sourced from reference TRBV5-5 and TRBJ2-1, is DAGVTQSPTHLIKTRGQQVTLRCSPISGHKSVSWYQQVLGQGPQFIFQYYEKEERGRGNFPDRFSARQFPNYSSELNVNALLLGDSALYLCASAGSPYNEQFFGPGTRLTVL.

The table lists this clonotype with a few counts. The chain combines TRBV9 with TRBJ2-3; 8 bases line up with TRBD2. Germline V CDR1 and CDR2: SGDLS, YYNGEE. The CDR3 loop spans 16 amino acids. V was clipped by 0 bases and J by 2 bases; unmatched bases: 5. This CDR3 is CASSVETGGYTDTQYF. CDR3 bases: TGTGCCAGCAGCGTAGAAACGGGGGGGTACACAGATACGCAGTATTTT.

The chain carries TRBV20-1 and TRBJ1-6, with D perhaps TRBD1 (6 bases). The CDR3 is 16 amino acids. Per germline, CDR1 DFQATT and CDR2 SNEGSKA (reference sequence). V was cut by 6 bases and J by 5 bases, with 20 bases left in between. CDR3 sequence (DNA): TGCAGTGCCAACGACCTATTACAGGGTGATAATTCACCCCTCCACTTT. It specifies CSANDLLQGDNSPLHF.

This clonotype was counted a few times. J is TRBJ2-7 and V is TRBV20-1; perhaps TRBD1 as D (7 bases). The CDR3 runs to 12 residues. V dropped 2 bases and J dropped 6 bases, with 11 bases sitting between them. CDR1 DFQATT and CDR2 SNEGSKA come from the germline V gene (reference sequence). The CDR3 here is CSARRQGGEQYV. The CDR3 DNA reads as TGCAGTGCTAGAAGGCAGGGGGGCGAGCAGTACGTC.

This clonotype appeared a few times. J is TRBJ1-1 and V is TRBV5-1; no clear D gene. Trimming shortened V by 7 bases and J by 0 bases, and 16 bases separated the two germline ends. Germline lookup yields CDR1 SGHRS and CDR2 YFSETQ. The CDR3 is made up of 15 amino acids. CDR3 bases: TGCGCCAGCCATTTGGGTGGCAGCATGAACACTGAAGCTTTCTTT. Its translation is CASHLGGSMNTEAFF.

This clonotype was seen a few times. The chain recombines TRBV6-2 or TRBV6-3 with TRBJ1-1; TRBD1 is a possible D gene (5 bases). Germline-derived CDR1 and CDR2 are MNHEY and SVGEGT. Trimming pared 0 bases from V and 4 bases from J, leaving 9 bases between. CDR3 length: 14 amino acids. In DNA, the CDR3 is TGTGCCAGCAGTTACTCGTGGGGGATCACTGAAGCTTTCTTT. Protein sequence: CASSYSWGITEAFF.

This chain links TRBV6-5 with TRBJ2-3; the D gene could be TRBD1 or TRBD2 (5 bases each). V lost 2 bases, J lost 4 bases, and 10 bases lay in between. Germline values: CDR1 MNHEY, CDR2 SVGAGI. CDR3 length: 14 amino acids. The CDR3 loop reads CASSYGTLSDTQYF. The CDR3 DNA reads TGTGCCAGCAGTTACGGGACCCTTTCAGATACGCAGTATTTT.

J is TRBJ1-5 and V is TRBV12-3 or TRBV12-4, with a possible D match to TRBD1 (6 bases). This CDR3 spans 16 amino acids. V lost 9 bases and J lost 2, with 20 bases in between. The CDR3, as DNA: TGTGCCAGTCTCCAGGCGGGGGGCAGTGGCAATCAGCCCCAGCATTTT. The encoded protein is CASLQAGGSGNQPQHF.

J is TRBJ2-7 and V is TRBV14; D unclear. This CDR3 is built from 15 residues. V dropped 1 base and J dropped 4 bases, with 14 bases sitting between them. Per germline, CDR1 SGHDN and CDR2 FVKESK. Written as DNA, the CDR3 is TGTGCCAGCAGCCAAGGAACACATGCTGGGTACGAGCAGTACTTC. Its protein product is CASSQGTHAGYEQYF.

There are a few counts of this clonotype. The rearrangement links TRBV6-5 to TRBJ1-1, with a possible D match to TRBD1 (5 bases). V lost 7 bases and J 1 base, leaving 16 bases between the germline ends. CDR3 length equals 15 residues. The germline CDR1 and CDR2 sequences are MNHEY and SVGAGI. CDR3 loop: CASTQLRGTNTEAFF. The CDR3 nucleotides read TGTGCCAGCACCCAACTCCGGGGCACGAACACTGAAGCTTTCTTT.

V is TRBV4-3 and J is TRBJ1-1; TRBD1 agrees at 7 bases. The ends lost 0 bases at V and 0 bases at J; junction bases unmatched: 4. The CDR3 contains 16 residues. The germline V gene has CDR1 LGHNA and CDR2 YSLEER. CDR3 loop: CASSQEGTAVNTEAFF. CDR3 coding DNA: TGCGCCAGCAGCCAAGAAGGGACAGCCGTGAACACTGAAGCTTTCTTT.